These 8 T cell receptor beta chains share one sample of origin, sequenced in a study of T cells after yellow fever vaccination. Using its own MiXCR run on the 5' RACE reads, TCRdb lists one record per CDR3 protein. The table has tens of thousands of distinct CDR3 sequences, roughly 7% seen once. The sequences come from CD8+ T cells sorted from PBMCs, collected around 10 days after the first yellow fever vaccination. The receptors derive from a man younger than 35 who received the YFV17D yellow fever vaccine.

The CDR3 DNA is TGTGCCAGCAGCGGCGGGGCGCCTCCGAACACCGGGGAGCTGTTTTTT. It yields the protein CASSGGAPPNTGELFF. The chain uses TRBV7-9 and TRBJ2-2, with D possibly TRBD2 on 6 matching bases. The CDR3 spans 16 residues. The V end lost 5 bases, the J end lost 0 bases, and 13 bases lay between the germline ends. The germline V gene encodes CDR1 SEHNR and CDR2 FQNEAQ (reference sequence).

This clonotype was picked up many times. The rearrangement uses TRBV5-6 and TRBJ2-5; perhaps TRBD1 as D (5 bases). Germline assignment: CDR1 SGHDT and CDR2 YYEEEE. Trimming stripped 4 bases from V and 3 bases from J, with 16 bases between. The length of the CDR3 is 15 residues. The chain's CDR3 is CASSTLESREETQYF. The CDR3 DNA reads TGTGCCAGCAGCACCCTGGAGAGCAGGGAAGAGACCCAGTACTTC.

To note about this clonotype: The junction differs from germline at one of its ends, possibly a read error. CDR3 sequence: CDSSLVLGVTEAFF. The CDR3 DNA sequence: TGTGACAGCAGCTTAGTGCTCGGGGTGACTGAAGCTTTCTTT. The rearrangement joins TRBV7-9 to TRBJ1-1; D is unclear. Per germline, CDR1 SEHNR and CDR2 FQNEAQ (reference sequence). The CDR3 runs 14 residues.

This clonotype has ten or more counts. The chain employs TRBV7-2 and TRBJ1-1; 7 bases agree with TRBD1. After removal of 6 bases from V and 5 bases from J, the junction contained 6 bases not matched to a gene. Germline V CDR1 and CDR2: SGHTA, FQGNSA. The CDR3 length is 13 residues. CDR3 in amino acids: CASSRTGGTEAFF. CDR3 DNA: TGTGCCAGCAGTAGGACAGGAGGGACTGAAGCTTTCTTT.

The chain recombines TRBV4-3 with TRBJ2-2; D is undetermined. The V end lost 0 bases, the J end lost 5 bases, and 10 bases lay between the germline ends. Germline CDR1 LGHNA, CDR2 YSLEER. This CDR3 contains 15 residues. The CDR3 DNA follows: TGCGCCAGCAGCCAAGATGTCGTCAGAACCGGGGAGCTGTTTTTT. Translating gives CASSQDVVRTGELFF.

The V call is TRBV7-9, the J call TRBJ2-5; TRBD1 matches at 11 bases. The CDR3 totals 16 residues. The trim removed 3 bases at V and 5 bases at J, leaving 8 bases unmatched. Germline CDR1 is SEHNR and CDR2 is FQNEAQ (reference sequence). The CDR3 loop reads CASSFSRTGGGETQYF. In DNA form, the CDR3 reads TGTGCCAGCAGCTTCAGTAGGACAGGGGGCGGCGAGACCCAGTACTTC.

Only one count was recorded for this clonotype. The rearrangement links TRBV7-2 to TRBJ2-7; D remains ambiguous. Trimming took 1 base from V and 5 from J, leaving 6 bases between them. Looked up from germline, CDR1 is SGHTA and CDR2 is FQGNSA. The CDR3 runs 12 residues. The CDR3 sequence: CASSLVGHEQYF. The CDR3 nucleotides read TGTGCCAGCAGCTTAGTTGGTCACGAGCAGTACTTC.

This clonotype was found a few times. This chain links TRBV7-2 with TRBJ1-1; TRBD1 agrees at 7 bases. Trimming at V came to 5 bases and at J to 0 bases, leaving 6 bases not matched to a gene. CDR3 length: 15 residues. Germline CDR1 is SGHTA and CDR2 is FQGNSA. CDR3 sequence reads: CASSPGGGLNTEAFF. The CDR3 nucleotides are TGTGCCAGCAGCCCAGGGGGGGGCCTGAACACTGAAGCTTTCTTT.